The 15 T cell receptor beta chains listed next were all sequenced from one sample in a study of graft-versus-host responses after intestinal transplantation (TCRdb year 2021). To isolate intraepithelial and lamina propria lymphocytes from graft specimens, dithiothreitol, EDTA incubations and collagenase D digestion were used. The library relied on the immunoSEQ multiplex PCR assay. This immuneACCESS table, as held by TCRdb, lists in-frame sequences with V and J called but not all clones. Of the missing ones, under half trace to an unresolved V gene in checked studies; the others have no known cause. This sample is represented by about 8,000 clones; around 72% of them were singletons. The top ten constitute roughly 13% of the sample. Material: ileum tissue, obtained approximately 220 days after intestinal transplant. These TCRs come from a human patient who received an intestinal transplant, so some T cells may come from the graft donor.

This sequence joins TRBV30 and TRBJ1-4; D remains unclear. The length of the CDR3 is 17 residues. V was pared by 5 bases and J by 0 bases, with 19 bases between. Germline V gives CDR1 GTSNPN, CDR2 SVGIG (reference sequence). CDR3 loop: CAWAQGGLVATNEKLFF. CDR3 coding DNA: TGTGCCTGGGCTCAAGGCGGGCTCGTTGCAACTAATGAAAAACTGTTTTTT.

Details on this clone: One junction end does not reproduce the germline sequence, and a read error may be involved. The CDR3 region has the DNA TGCGCCAGCAGTCTGGACAGCGGCGGTTTT. Amino acids: CASSLDSGGF. The V and J genes are TRBV23-1 and TRBJ1-1; the D gene is possibly TRBD1 (6 bases). TRBV23-1 is placed among ORFs of uncertain function. The CDR3 is made up of 10 amino acids.

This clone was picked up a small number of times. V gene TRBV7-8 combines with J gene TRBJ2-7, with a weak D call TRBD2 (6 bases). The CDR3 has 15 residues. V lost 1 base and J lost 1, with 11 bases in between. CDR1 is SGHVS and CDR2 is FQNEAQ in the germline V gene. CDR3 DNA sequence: TGTGCCAGCAGCTTAGTCGGGGGTCTTTCCTACGAGCAGTACTTC. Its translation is CASSLVGGLSYEQYF.

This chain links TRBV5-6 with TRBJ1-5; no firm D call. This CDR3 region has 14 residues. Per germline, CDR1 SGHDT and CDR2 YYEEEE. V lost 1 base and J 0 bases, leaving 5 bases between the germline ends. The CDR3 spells CASSLRVSNQPQHF. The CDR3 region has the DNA TGTGCCAGCAGCTTGCGAGTTAGCAATCAGCCCCAGCATTTT. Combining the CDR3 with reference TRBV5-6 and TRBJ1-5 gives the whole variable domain DAGVTQSPTHLIKTRGQQVTLRCSPKSGHDTVSWYQQALGQGPQFIFQYYEEEERQRGNFPDRFSGHQFPNYSSELNVNALLLGDSALYLCASSLRVSNQPQHFGDGTRLSIL.

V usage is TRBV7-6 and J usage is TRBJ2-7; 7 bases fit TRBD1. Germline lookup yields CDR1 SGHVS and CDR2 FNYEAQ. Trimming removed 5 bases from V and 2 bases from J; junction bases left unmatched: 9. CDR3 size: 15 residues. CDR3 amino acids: CASSGRDSKTYEQYF. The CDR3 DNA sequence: TGTGCCAGCAGCGGACGGGACAGCAAAACCTACGAGCAGTACTTC.

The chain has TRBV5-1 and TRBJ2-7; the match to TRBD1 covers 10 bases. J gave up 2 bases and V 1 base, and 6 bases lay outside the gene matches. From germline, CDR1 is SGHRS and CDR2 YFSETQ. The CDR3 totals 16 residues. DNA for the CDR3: TGCGCCAGCAGCTTGACGGGACAGGGGTCCCCCTACGAGCAGTACTTC. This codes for CASSLTGQGSPYEQYF.

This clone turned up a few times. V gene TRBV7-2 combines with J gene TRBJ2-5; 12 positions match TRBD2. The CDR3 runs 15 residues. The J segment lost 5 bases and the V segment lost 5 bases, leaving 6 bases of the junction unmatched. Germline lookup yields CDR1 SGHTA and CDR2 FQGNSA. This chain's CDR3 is CASSNRLAGVETQYF. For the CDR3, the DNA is TGTGCCAGCAGCAATCGACTAGCGGGGGTGGAGACCCAGTACTTC.

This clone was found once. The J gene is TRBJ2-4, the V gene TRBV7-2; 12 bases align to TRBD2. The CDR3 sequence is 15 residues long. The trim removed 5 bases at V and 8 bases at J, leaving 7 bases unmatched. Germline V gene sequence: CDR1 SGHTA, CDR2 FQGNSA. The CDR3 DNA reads TGTGCCAGCAGCAGCGGACTAGCGGGGTTAGACATTCAGTACTTC. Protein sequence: CASSSGLAGLDIQYF.

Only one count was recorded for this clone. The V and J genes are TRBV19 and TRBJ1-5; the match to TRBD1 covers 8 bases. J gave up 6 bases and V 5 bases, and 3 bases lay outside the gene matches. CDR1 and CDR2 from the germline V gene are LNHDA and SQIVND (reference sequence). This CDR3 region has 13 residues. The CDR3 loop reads CASSGQGRQPQHF. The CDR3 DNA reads TGTGCCAGTAGTGGACAGGGTCGTCAGCCCCAGCATTTT. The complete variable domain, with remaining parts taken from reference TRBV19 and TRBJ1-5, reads DGGITQSPKYLFRKEGQNVTLSCEQNLNHDAMYWYRQDPGQGLRLIYYSQIVNDFQKGDIAEGYSVSREKKESFPLTVTSAQKNPTAFYLCASSGQGRQPQHFGDGTRLSIL.

The CDR3 sequence is CASSYGLAGTYEQYF. The CDR3, as DNA: TGTGCCAGCAGCTATGGACTAGCGGGGACATACGAGCAGTACTTC. V is TRBV28 and J is TRBJ2-7, with 12 positions matching TRBD2. The CDR3 is made up of 15 amino acids. Germline V gene data show CDR1 as MDHEN and CDR2 as SYDVKM. Unmatched junction bases numbered 7, after V lost 6 bases and J lost 4 bases.

CDR3 residues: CASRGRGRRQPQHF. The DNA of the CDR3 is TGTGCCAGCAGGGGCAGGGGGCGCCGGCAGCCCCAGCATTTT. This chain joins TRBV2 and TRBJ1-5; 8 nucleotides agree with TRBD1. The germline V gene encodes CDR1 SNHLY and CDR2 FYNNEI. This CDR3 contains 14 residues. Trimming took 6 bases from V and 7 from J; bases not matched to a gene: 8.

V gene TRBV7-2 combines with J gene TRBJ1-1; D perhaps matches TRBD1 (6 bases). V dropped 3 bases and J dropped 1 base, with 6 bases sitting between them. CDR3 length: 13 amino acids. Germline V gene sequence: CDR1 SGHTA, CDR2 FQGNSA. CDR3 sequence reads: CASSLGQNTEAFF. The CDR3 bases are TGTGCCAGCAGCTTGGGACAGAACACTGAAGCTTTCTTT.

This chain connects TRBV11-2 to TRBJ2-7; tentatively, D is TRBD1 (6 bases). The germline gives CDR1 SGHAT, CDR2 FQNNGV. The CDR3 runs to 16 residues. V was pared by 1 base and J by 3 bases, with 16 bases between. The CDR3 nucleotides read TGTGCCAGCAGCTTAGTCCCAAAGACAGGAGACTACGAGCAGTACTTC. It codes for CASSLVPKTGDYEQYF.

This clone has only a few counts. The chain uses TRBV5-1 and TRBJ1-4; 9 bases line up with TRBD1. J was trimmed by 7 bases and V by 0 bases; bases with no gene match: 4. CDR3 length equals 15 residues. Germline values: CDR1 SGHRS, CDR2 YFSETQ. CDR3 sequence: CASSLGQGETEKLFF. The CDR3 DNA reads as TGCGCCAGCAGCTTGGGACAGGGGGAGACTGAAAAACTGTTTTTT.

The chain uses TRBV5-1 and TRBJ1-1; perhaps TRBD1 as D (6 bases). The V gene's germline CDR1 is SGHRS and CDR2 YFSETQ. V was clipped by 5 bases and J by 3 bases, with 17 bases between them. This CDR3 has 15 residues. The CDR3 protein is CASSSPNRADTEAFF. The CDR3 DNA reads TGCGCCAGCAGTTCCCCAAACAGGGCGGACACTGAAGCTTTCTTT.